Shown below are 3 T cell receptor beta chains from a single sample sequenced in a study of shared clonotypes between healthy human individuals. Method: immunoSEQ multiplex PCR; TCRdb's copy keeps in-frame clones and lacks some. The sample includes about 2 million clones, around 95% of them seen just once. Source material: naive CD4+ T cells sorted from blood. Subset described: CD45RA+ positively selected. These receptors came from a young man in good health.

The chain links TRBV6-5 to TRBJ2-7; D is possibly TRBD1 (7 bases). From germline, CDR1 is MNHEY and CDR2 SVGAGI. CDR3 length: 15 amino acids. Trimming cost V 8 bases and J 0 bases, with 17 bases left between them. This chain's CDR3 is CASGVGGGDSYEQYF. Written as DNA, the CDR3 is TGTGCCAGCGGGGTTGGAGGGGGCGACTCCTACGAGCAGTACTTC.

This clone was picked up one time. The chain has TRBV5-4 and TRBJ1-3, with 8 bases fitting TRBD1. This CDR3 is built from 13 residues. CDR1 is SGHNT and CDR2 is YYREEE in the germline V gene (reference sequence). Trimming removed 3 bases from V and 9 bases from J; junction bases left unmatched: 5. This CDR3 is CASSSRDRSTIYF. The CDR3 region has the DNA TGTGCCAGCAGCTCCCGGGACAGGTCCACCATATATTTT.

The rearrangement links TRBV6-1 to TRBJ1-6; no definite D call. With 0 bases removed from V and 5 bases from J, the gap between germline ends came to 5 bases. Germline values: CDR1 MNHNS, CDR2 SASEGT. The length of the CDR3 is 14 residues. CDR3 nucleotide sequence: TGTGCCAGCAGTGAAGCGCAGAATAATTCACCCCTCCACTTT. Translation: CASSEAQNNSPLHF.